The 9 T cell receptor beta chains below all came from one sample that was sequenced in a study of T cells expressing NK-cell markers. TCRdb reanalyzed the 5' RACE reads and collapses them to one entry per CDR3 protein, without DNA. Reported are fewer than 300,000 distinct CDR3 sequences; the ten largest clones contain 4% to 5%. The sequenced material came from blood T cells: a sorted CD56 or NKG2C T cell subset, CD4+ or CD8+ T cells, or bulk PBMC T cells (not recorded which). The receptors were sampled from a woman between 18 and 69 years old in good health.

The chain links TRBV19 to TRBJ2-7; TCRdb outputs TRBD2, but without DNA this stays unchecked. Germline CDR1 is LNHDA and CDR2 is SQIVND (reference sequence). The CDR3 sequence is 12 residues long. This CDR3 reads CASKEGLGEQYF.

The rearrangement joins TRBV5-1 to TRBJ2-3; TCRdb outputs TRBD1, but without DNA this stays unchecked. Germline V gene lookup returns CDR1 SGHRS and CDR2 YFSETQ. The CDR3 is made up of 14 amino acids. This CDR3 is CASSLRQGTDTQYF.

The gene calls are TRBV6-5 and TRBJ2-7; no DNA is available, so the TRBD1 call from TCRdb remains unchecked. Germline-derived CDR1 and CDR2 are MNHEY and SVGAGI. The CDR3 length is 14 residues. This CDR3 reads CASSSPGPLSEQYF.

The V and J genes are TRBV12-3 or TRBV12-4 and TRBJ2-1; TCRdb outputs TRBD2, but without DNA this stays unchecked. This CDR3 contains 15 residues. The CDR3 protein is CASSVGLAGYNEQFF.

The chain combines TRBV20-1 with TRBJ2-3. This CDR3 is built from 12 residues. Germline values: CDR1 DFQATT, CDR2 SNEGSKA (reference sequence). CDR3 sequence reads: CSAKENTDTQYF.

The chain joins TRBV29-1 to TRBJ2-3; the D gene TCRdb calls, TRBD2, cannot be checked with no DNA. The CDR3 loop spans 15 amino acids. Germline V gives CDR1 SQVTM, CDR2 ANQGSEA. The chain's CDR3 is CSVGTSGSSTDTQYF.

This chain links TRBV6-2 or TRBV6-3 with TRBJ1-2. Per germline, CDR1 MNHEY and CDR2 SVGEGT. The CDR3 runs to 11 residues. CDR3 residues: CACGWQEVYTF.

This chain links TRBV27 with TRBJ2-4; TCRdb outputs TRBD2, but without DNA this stays unchecked. Germline CDR1 is MNHEY and CDR2 is SMNVEV (reference sequence). CDR3 length: 17 amino acids. CDR3 sequence: CASSSLVVAGGMNIQYF.

The chain is built from TRBV6-2 or TRBV6-3 and TRBJ2-1; checking the TCRdb D call of TRBD1 is not possible without DNA. Germline CDR1 reads MNHEY; CDR2 reads SVGEGT. The CDR3 sequence is 16 residues long. The CDR3 protein is CASNPWGSDPYNEQFF.